Below are 24 T cell receptor beta chains sequenced from a single sample in a study of T cell repertoires in cytomegalovirus infection (dated by TCRdb to about 2019). The sample was run on an Illumina HiSeq 1500. TCRdb ran its own pipeline on the public reads, namely fastp trimming at Q25 and MiXCR clone calling, and kept in-frame beta chains. Every distinct CDR3 protein forms one entry, paired with its most common genes and DNA. Counted in this sample were approximately 910,000 distinct CDR3 sequences; roughly a third of them appeared once. In total, the top ten clones hold around an eighth of the sample. The sample's treatment or condition label, in plain terms: in vitro stimulation with specific CMV peptide epitopes to enrich CMV-specific T cells. These receptors lack a known antigen. The source was cultured CD8+ T cells from PBMCs, collected from culture after CMV antigen stimulation. Every receptor here comes from a human donor in good health (CMV status not recorded). Some clones in this sample may be carry-over from other donors' samples.

In this sample, this clonotype turned up a few times. A much bigger clone sits one base away, suggesting this may be a read error. J is TRBJ1-5 and V is TRBV6-2 or TRBV6-3; D perhaps matches TRBD1 (5 bases). The CDR3 loop spans 13 amino acids. V was trimmed by 5 bases and J by 4 bases, leaving 9 bases between them. The V gene's germline CDR1 is MNHEY and CDR2 SVGEGT. The chain's CDR3 is CASSDPGNQPQHF. The CDR3, as DNA: TGTGCCAGCAGTGACCCAGGGAATCAGCCCCAGCATTTT.

This clonotype has just a few counts. CDR3 sequence reads: CASSPEGGGTDTQYF. CDR3 in DNA: TGTGCCAGCAGCCCTGAGGGCGGGGGAACAGATACGCAGTATTTT. V and J are TRBV12-3 or TRBV12-4 and TRBJ2-3; 7 nucleotides align to TRBD2. V shed 6 bases and J 3 bases; nucleotides not matched to a gene: 9. The CDR3 is 15 amino acids.

This clonotype was found a few times. An end of the junction does not agree with germline; a read error may underlie this. The chain recombines TRBV10-3 with TRBJ1-1; tentatively, D is TRBD1 (5 bases). CDR1 ENHRY and CDR2 SYGVKD come from the germline V gene. This CDR3 has 11 amino acids. The CDR3 bases are TGTGCCATCAGCCCCGGGACTGGAGCTTTCTTT. Protein sequence: CAISPGTGAFF.

The table lists this clonotype with a few counts. The genes are TRBV10-3 and TRBJ2-5, with TRBD1 identical over 12 bases. Germline loops: CDR1 ENHRY, CDR2 SYGVKD. The CDR3 runs to 15 residues. With V trimmed by 10 bases and J by 3 bases, 9 bases remained unmatched. The CDR3 loop reads CATWGGTGGEETQYF. CDR3 DNA sequence: TGTGCCACCTGGGGGGGGACAGGGGGCGAAGAGACCCAGTACTTC.

This clonotype has just a few counts. The chain couples TRBV28 to TRBJ1-5; D call uncertain. V lost 6 bases to trimming and J lost 6 bases, with 12 bases between them. Germline-derived CDR1 and CDR2 are MDHEN and SYDVKM. The CDR3 is made up of 13 amino acids. CDR3 residues: CASSPTPTQPQHF. In DNA form, the CDR3 reads TGTGCCAGCAGCCCAACCCCAACTCAGCCCCAGCATTTT.

The chain is built from TRBV18 and TRBJ2-1; D could derive from TRBD1 or TRBD2 (6 bases each). From germline, CDR1 is KGHSH and CDR2 LQKENI. Trimming removed 4 bases from V and 0 bases from J, with 16 bases in between. This CDR3 comprises 17 residues. CDR3 sequence reads: CASSHRGGRLSYNEQFF. In DNA form, the CDR3 reads TGTGCCAGCTCACACCGTGGGGGGCGCCTCTCCTACAATGAGCAGTTCTTC. The whole variable domain, filled in from reference TRBV18 and TRBJ2-1, reads NAGVMQNPRHLVRRRGQEARLRCSPMKGHSHVYWYRQLPEEGLKFMVYLQKENIIDESGMPKERFSAEFPKEGPSILRIQQVVRGDSAAYFCASSHRGGRLSYNEQFFGPGTRLTVL.

This clonotype was counted once. V and J are TRBV19 and TRBJ2-5; no clear D gene. The CDR3 extends over 15 amino acids. The germline V gene has CDR1 LNHDA and CDR2 SQIVND (reference sequence). V lost 1 base to trimming and J lost 1 base, with 10 bases between them. CDR3 sequence (DNA): TGTGCCAGTAGTATAGGGGCATCGTCCCAAGAGACCCAGTACTTC. It specifies CASSIGASSQETQYF.

The chain uses TRBV7-2 and TRBJ2-3, with a weak D call TRBD2 (6 bases). CDR1 is SGHTA, CDR2 FQGNSA, per germline. The CDR3 consists of 15 residues. V was clipped by 1 base and J by 4 bases, with 12 bases between them. In nucleotides, the CDR3 is TGTGCCAGCAGCTTAGTTAGCGGTGGCGCAGATACGCAGTATTTT. This sequence encodes CASSLVSGGADTQYF.

This clonotype was detected a few times. V gene TRBV12-3 or TRBV12-4 combines with J gene TRBJ1-2; D gene uncertain. Trimming pared 0 bases from V and 8 bases from J, leaving 13 bases between. The CDR3 is 14 amino acids. In DNA, the CDR3 is TGTGCCAGCAGTTTAGCCCCGGCGGTGGAGGGCTACACCTTC. This translates into CASSLAPAVEGYTF.

This clonotype showed up just a few times. The V gene is TRBV28, the J gene TRBJ1-2; the D gene is possibly TRBD1 (5 bases). Trimming shortened V by 7 bases and J by 4 bases, and 16 bases separated the two germline ends. CDR1 and CDR2 (germline): MDHEN, SYDVKM. This CDR3 contains 14 residues. In nucleotides, the CDR3 is TGTGCCAGCAACCCGCTAGGGGTTTTCTATGGCTACACCTTC. This translates into CASNPLGVFYGYTF.

In this sample, this clonotype turned up many times. The J gene is TRBJ1-2, the V gene TRBV6-1; 12 bases are shared with TRBD1. V lost 2 bases and J lost 6; bases outside the gene matches: 7. The CDR3 contains 16 residues. The V gene's germline CDR1 is MNHNS and CDR2 SASEGT. In nucleotides, the CDR3 is TGTGCCAGCAGTGAATCCTCGGGGACAGGGGGCCATGGCTACACCTTC. Translation gives CASSESSGTGGHGYTF.

This clonotype was counted a few times. J is TRBJ1-1 and V is TRBV7-9; tentatively, D is TRBD1 (5 bases). The CDR3 has 15 residues. CDR1 and CDR2 from the germline V gene are SEHNR and FQNEAQ (reference sequence). The V gene lost 5 bases and the J gene lost 2 bases, with 15 bases spanning the gap. The CDR3 loop is CASSLQESLNTEAFF. CDR3 nucleotide sequence: TGTGCCAGCAGCCTACAGGAGAGCTTAAACACTGAAGCTTTCTTT.

The chain links TRBV12-3 or TRBV12-4 to TRBJ1-5, with a tentative D call TRBD1 (5 bases). This CDR3 has 14 amino acids. V dropped 4 bases and J dropped 5 bases, with 12 bases sitting between them. The CDR3 sequence: CASSSTGNYQPQHF. The CDR3 DNA follows: TGTGCCAGCAGTTCTACAGGCAATTATCAGCCCCAGCATTTT.

For this clonotype: One base away lies a much larger clone, so this may be a sequencing read error. The chain carries TRBV6-5 and TRBJ1-1; unclear D gene. The CDR3 sequence is 15 residues long. Per germline, CDR1 MNHEY and CDR2 SVGAGI. The CDR3 loop is CTSSYSRQQVTEAFF. The CDR3 DNA sequence: TGTACCAGCAGTTACTCGAGGCAGCAAGTCACTGAAGCTTTCTTT.

The V gene is TRBV10-3, the J gene TRBJ2-1, with D maybe TRBD1 (6 bases). The CDR3 is made up of 16 amino acids. Per germline, CDR1 ENHRY and CDR2 SYGVKD. V gave up 0 bases and J gave up 3 bases, with 12 bases separating them. The CDR3 nucleotides read TGTGCCATCAGTGAGTCCGGGACAACAATCTACAATGAGCAGTTCTTC. Translating gives CAISESGTTIYNEQFF.

The CDR3 DNA follows: TGTGCCGGAGGTGGTTCGAACACTGAAGCTTTCTTT. Translated: CAGGGSNTEAFF. The V and J genes are TRBV7-9 and TRBJ1-1; D gene unclear. Germline CDR1 SEHNR, CDR2 FQNEAQ (reference sequence). The germline V and J ends were trimmed by 11 bases and 1 base, with 11 bases remaining between them. The CDR3 covers 12 residues. The variable domain in full, completed from reference TRBV7-9 and TRBJ1-1, reads DTGVSQNPRHKITKRGQNVTFRCDPISEHNRLYWYRQTLGQGPEFLTYFQNEAQLEKSRLLSDRFSAERPKGSFSTLEIQRTEQGDSAMYLCAGGGSNTEAFFGQGTRLTVV.

This clonotype was seen a handful of times. The chain is built from TRBV12-3 or TRBV12-4 and TRBJ1-1; D is unresolved. The V end was cut by 8 bases, the J end by 0 bases, with 13 bases between. The CDR3 contains 14 residues. DNA for the CDR3: TGTGCCAGCGTTCTAAGCAGCCTGAACACTGAAGCTTTCTTT. Amino acid sequence: CASVLSSLNTEAFF.

In its sample, this clonotype was seen many times. The chain combines TRBV7-9 with TRBJ2-1, with 7 nucleotides matching TRBD2. Germline lookup yields CDR1 SEHNR and CDR2 FQNEAQ (reference sequence). The V gene end was trimmed by 5 bases and the J gene end by 10 bases; junction bases not matched to a gene: 8. This CDR3 comprises 13 residues. The CDR3 DNA reads as TGTGCCAGCAGCCAAACGACTAGCATCGAGCAGTTCTTC. Its protein product is CASSQTTSIEQFF.

This clonotype was observed at least ten times. The chain combines TRBV12-3 or TRBV12-4 with TRBJ1-6, with D possibly being TRBD1 (6 bases). V lost 3 bases to trimming and J lost 5 bases, with 20 bases between them. CDR3 length equals 18 residues. The CDR3 sequence is CASSFLVIGGADNSPLHF. CDR3 bases: TGTGCCAGCAGTTTCCTGGTAATTGGGGGGGCAGATAATTCACCCCTCCACTTT.

This clonotype was seen more than once but under ten times. The J gene is TRBJ1-1, the V gene TRBV19; possible D gene TRBD1, 5 bases. V shed 4 bases and J shed 10 bases, with 19 bases lying between them. The CDR3 is 14 amino acids. CDR1 LNHDA and CDR2 SQIVND come from the germline V gene (reference sequence). DNA for the CDR3: TGTGCCAGTAGTACCTGGGGACTCTTGAGCGGAGCTTTCTTT. As protein: CASSTWGLLSGAFF.

The chain is built from TRBV7-9 and TRBJ1-1; D gene uncertain. V was cut by 0 bases and J by 1 base, with 9 bases left in between. CDR1 and CDR2 (germline): SEHNR, FQNEAQ (reference sequence). This CDR3 comprises 15 residues. For the CDR3, the DNA is TGTGCCAGCAGCTTAGCATCGACGGGGAACACTGAAGCTTTCTTT. Protein: CASSLASTGNTEAFF.

The gene calls are TRBV4-3 and TRBJ1-1; D is unclear. This CDR3 is built from 16 residues. V was pared by 0 bases and J by 0 bases, with 11 bases between. CDR1 LGHNA and CDR2 YSLEER come from the germline V gene. The DNA for the CDR3 is TGCGCCAGCAGCCAAGAGGGATTCGATATGAACACTGAAGCTTTCTTT. It codes for CASSQEGFDMNTEAFF.

The chain recombines TRBV27 with TRBJ2-7; the D gene could be TRBD1 or TRBD2 (5 bases each). This CDR3 is 16 amino acids long. Trimming shortened V by 5 bases and J by 7 bases, and 24 bases separated the two germline ends. The germline V gene has CDR1 MNHEY and CDR2 SMNVEV (reference sequence). The CDR3 coding sequence is TGTGCCAGCAGTGGTGGGGCGCTTAGGACTCCTTGGGAGCAGTACTTC. It is translated as CASSGGALRTPWEQYF.

This clonotype was counted a few times. The chain employs TRBV9 and TRBJ2-2; D remains ambiguous. CDR3 length: 12 amino acids. Looked up from germline, CDR1 is SGDLS and CDR2 is YYNGEE. V shed 0 bases and J shed 6 bases, with 3 bases lying between them. The CDR3: CASSVVSGELFF. CDR3 sequence (DNA): TGTGCCAGCAGCGTAGTCTCCGGGGAGCTGTTTTTT.